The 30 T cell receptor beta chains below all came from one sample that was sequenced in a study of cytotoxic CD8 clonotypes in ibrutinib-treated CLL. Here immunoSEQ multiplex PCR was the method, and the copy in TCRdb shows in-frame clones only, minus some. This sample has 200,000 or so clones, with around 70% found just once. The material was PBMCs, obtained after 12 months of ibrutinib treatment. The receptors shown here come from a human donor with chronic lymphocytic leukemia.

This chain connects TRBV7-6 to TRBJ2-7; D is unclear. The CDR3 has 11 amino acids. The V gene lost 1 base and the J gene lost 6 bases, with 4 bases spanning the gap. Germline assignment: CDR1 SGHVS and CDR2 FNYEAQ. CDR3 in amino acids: CASSLVGEQYF. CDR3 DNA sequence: TGTGCCAGCAGCTTAGTTGGCGAGCAGTACTTC.

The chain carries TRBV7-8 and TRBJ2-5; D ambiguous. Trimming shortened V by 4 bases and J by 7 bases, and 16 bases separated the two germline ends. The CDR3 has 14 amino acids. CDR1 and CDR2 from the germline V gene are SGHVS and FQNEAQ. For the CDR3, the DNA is TGTGCCAGCAGCTCCTCTCAAGGTATTGGGACCCAGTACTTC. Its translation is CASSSSQGIGTQYF.

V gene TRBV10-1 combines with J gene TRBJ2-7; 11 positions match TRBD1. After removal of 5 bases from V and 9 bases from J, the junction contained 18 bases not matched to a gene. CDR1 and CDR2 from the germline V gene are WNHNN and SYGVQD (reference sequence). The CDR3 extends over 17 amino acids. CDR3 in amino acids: CASSFGWGTGGLTWQYF. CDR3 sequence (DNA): TGCGCCAGCAGTTTCGGGTGGGGGACAGGGGGTTTAACGTGGCAGTACTTC.

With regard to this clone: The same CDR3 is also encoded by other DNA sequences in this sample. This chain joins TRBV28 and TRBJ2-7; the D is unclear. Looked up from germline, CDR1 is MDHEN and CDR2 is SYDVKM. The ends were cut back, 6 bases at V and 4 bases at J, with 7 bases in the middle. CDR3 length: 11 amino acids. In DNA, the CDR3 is TGTGCCAGCAGCTCGAGATACGAGCAGTACTTC. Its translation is CASSSRYEQYF.

The CDR3 loop is CASSLRRMNTEAFF. The CDR3 bases are TGTGCCAGCAGCCTTAGAAGGATGAACACTGAAGCTTTCTTT. The chain links TRBV7-3 to TRBJ1-1; D gene uncertain. V was clipped by 5 bases and J by 0 bases, with 10 bases between them. Germline V gene lookup returns CDR1 SGHTA and CDR2 FQGTGA. This CDR3 region has 14 residues.

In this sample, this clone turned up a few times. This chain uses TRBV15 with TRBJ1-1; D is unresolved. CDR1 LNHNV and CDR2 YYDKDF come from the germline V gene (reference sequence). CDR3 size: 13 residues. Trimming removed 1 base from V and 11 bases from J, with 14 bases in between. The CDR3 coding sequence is TGTGCCACCAGCAGAGTGGTCGGGGTCCTTGCTTTCTTT. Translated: CATSRVVGVLAFF.

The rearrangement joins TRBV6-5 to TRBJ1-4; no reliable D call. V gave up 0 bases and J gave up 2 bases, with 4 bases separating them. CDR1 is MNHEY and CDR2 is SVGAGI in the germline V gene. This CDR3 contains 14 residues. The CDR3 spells CASSYSGTNEKLFF. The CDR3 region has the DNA TGTGCCAGCAGTTACTCGGGGACTAATGAAAAACTGTTTTTT.

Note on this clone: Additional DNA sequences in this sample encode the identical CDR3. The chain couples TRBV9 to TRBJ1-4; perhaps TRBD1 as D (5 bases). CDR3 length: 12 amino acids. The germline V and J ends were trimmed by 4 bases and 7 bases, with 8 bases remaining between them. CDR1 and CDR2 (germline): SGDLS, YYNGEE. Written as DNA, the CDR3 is TGTGCCAGCAGCCCCGGGGGTGAAAAACTGTTTTTT. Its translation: CASSPGGEKLFF.

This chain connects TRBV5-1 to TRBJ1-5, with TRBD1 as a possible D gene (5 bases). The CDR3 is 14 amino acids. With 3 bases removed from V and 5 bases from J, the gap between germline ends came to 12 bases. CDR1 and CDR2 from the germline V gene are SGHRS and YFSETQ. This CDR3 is CASSWGGGDQPQHF. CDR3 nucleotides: TGCGCCAGCAGCTGGGGGGGAGGAGATCAGCCCCAGCATTTT.

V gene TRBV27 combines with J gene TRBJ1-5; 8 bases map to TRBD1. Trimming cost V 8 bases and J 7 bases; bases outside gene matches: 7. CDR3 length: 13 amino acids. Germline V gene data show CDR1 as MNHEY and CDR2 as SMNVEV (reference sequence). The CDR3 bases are TGTGCCAGCGCGACAGGGGTCGAACAGCCCCAGCATTTT. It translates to CASATGVEQPQHF.

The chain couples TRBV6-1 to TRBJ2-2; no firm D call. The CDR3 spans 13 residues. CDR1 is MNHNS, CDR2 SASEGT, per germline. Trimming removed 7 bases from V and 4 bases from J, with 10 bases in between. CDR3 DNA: TGTGCCAGCAAATCACGTGGCACCGGGGAGCTGTTTTTT. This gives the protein CASKSRGTGELFF.

The CDR3 DNA is TGTGCCAGCAGTTCGACCAACCGGGATGGCTACACCTTC. This sequence encodes CASSSTNRDGYTF. The gene calls are TRBV28 and TRBJ1-2; the D is unclear. V shed 4 bases and J shed 6 bases, with 12 bases lying between them. The CDR3 covers 13 residues. The V gene's germline CDR1 is MDHEN and CDR2 SYDVKM.

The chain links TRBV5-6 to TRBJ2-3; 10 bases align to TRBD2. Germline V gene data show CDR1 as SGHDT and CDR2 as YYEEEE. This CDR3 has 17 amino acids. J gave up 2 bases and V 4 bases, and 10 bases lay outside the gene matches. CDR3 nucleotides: TGTGCCAGCAGCGCCCTCGGGACTAGCGCCTCCACAGATACGCAGTATTTT. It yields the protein CASSALGTSASTDTQYF.

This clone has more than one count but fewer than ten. In nucleotides, the CDR3 is TGTTCCAGCGGGAGCGCGGGGTACAATGAGCAGTTCTTC. Its translation is CSSGSAGYNEQFF. This chain links TRBV30 with TRBJ2-1, with 8 bases aligning to TRBD2. This CDR3 comprises 13 residues. CDR1 is GTSNPN, CDR2 SVGIG, per germline (reference sequence). Together with reference TRBV30 and TRBJ2-1, the CDR3 gives the full variable domain: SQTIHQWPATLVQPVGSPLSLECTVEGTSNPNLYWYRQAAGRGLQLLFYSVGIGQISSEVPQNLSASRPQDRQFILSSKKLLLSDSGFYLCSSGSAGYNEQFFGPGTRLTVL.

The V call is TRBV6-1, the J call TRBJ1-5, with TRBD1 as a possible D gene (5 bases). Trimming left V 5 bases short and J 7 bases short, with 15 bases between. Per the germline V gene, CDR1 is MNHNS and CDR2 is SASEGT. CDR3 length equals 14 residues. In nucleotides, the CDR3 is TGTGCCAGCAGTCCCAGGGTCACCGGCCAGCCCCAGCATTTT. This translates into CASSPRVTGQPQHF.

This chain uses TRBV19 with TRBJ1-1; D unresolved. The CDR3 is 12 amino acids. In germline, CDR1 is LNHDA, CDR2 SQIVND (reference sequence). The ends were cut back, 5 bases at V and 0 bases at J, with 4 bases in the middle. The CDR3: CASSLMNTEAFF. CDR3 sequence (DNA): TGTGCCAGTAGTTTAATGAACACTGAAGCTTTCTTT. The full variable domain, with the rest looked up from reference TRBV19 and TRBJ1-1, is DGGITQSPKYLFRKEGQNVTLSCEQNLNHDAMYWYRQDPGQGLRLIYYSQIVNDFQKGDIAEGYSVSREKKESFPLTVTSAQKNPTAFYLCASSLMNTEAFFGQGTRLTVV.

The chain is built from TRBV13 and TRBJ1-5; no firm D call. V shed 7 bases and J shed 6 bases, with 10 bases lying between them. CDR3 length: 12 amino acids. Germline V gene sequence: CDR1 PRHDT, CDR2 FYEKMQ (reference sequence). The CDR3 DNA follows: TGTGCCAGCAATGTAGCAGGTCAGCCCCAGCATTTT. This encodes CASNVAGQPQHF.

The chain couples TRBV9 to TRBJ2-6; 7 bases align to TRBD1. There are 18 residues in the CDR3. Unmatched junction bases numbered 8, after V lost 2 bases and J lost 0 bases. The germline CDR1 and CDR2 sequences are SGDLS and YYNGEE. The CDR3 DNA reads TGTGCCAGCAGCGTGGGCCCACAGGGGAACTCTGGGGCCAACGTCCTGACTTTC. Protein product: CASSVGPQGNSGANVLTF.

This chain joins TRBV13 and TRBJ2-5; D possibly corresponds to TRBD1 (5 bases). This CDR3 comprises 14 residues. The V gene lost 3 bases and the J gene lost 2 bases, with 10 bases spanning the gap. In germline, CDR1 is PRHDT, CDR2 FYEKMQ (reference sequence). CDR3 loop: CASSFRGNQETQYF. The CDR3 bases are TGTGCCAGCAGCTTTAGGGGTAATCAAGAGACCCAGTACTTC.

CDR3 nucleotides: TGTGCCAGCAGGTCCGGAAACACCATATATTTT. Its protein product is CASRSGNTIYF. This chain uses TRBV2 with TRBJ1-3; D gene ambiguous. V gave up 6 bases and J gave up 4 bases, with 4 bases separating them. This CDR3 has 11 amino acids. The germline V gene has CDR1 SNHLY and CDR2 FYNNEI. Drawing the rest from reference TRBV2 and TRBJ1-3, the complete variable domain is EPEVTQTPSHQVTQMGQEVILRCVPISNHLYFYWYRQILGQKVEFLVSFYNNEISEKSEIFDDQFSVERPDGSNFTLKIRSTKLEDSAMYFCASRSGNTIYFGEGSWLTVV.

In nucleotides, the CDR3 is TGTGCCTGGAGTGCCCCCCCGGAGGAAGCTTTCTTT. Translating it yields CAWSAPPEEAFF. The V call is TRBV30, the J call TRBJ1-1; D is unclear. This CDR3 is 12 amino acids long. CDR1 is GTSNPN and CDR2 is SVGIG in the germline V gene (reference sequence). Trimming took 1 base from V and 8 from J, leaving 11 bases between them.

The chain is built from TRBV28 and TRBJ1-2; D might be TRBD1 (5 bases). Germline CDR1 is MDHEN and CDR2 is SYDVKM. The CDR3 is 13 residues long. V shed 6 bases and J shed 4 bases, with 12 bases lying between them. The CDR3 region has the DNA TGTGCCAGCAGGTCCGACAGTGGCTATGGCTACACCTTC. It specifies CASRSDSGYGYTF.

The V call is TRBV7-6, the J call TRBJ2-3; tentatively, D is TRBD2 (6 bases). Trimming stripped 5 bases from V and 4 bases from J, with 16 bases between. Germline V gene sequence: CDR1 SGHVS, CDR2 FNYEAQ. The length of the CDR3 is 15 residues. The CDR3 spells CASSPGGSGADTQYF. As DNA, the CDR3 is TGTGCCAGCAGCCCCGGTGGTAGCGGAGCAGATACGCAGTATTTT.

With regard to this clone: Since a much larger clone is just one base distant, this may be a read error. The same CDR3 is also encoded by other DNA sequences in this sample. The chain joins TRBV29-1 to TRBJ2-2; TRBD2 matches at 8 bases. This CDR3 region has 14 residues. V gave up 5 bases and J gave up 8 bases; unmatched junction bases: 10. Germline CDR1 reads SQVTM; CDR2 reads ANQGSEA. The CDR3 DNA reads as TGCAGCGTTCGCCCGGGAGGGAGCACTGGGGAGCTGTTTTTT. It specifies CSVRPGGSTGELFF.

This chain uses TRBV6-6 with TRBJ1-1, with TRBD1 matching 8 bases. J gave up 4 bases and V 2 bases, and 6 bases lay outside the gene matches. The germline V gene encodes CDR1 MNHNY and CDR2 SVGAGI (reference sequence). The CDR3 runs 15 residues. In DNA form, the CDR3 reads TGTGCCAGCAGTTACGGACAGGGTAGACGCACTGAAGCTTTCTTT. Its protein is CASSYGQGRRTEAFF.

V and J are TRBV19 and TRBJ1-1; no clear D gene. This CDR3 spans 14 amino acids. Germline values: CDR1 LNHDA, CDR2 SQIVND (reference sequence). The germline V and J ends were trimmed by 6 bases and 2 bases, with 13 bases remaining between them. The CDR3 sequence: CASSRTAGNTEAFF. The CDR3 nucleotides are TGTGCCAGTAGCCGAACGGCAGGCAACACTGAAGCTTTCTTT.

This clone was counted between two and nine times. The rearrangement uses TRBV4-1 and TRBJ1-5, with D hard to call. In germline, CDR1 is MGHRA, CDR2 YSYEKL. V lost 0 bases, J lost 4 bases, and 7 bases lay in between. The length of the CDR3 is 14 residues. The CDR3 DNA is TGCGCCAGCAGCCAAGACGGCAGAAATCAGCCCCAGCATTTT. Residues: CASSQDGRNQPQHF.

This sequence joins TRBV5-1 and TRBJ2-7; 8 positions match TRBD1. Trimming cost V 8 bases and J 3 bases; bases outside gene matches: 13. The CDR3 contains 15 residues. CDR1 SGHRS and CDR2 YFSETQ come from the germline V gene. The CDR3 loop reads CARGQEGLSLYEQYF. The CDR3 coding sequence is TGCGCCAGGGGACAGGAGGGGCTTAGTCTCTACGAGCAGTACTTC. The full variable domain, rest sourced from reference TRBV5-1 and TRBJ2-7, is KAGVTQTPRYLIKTRGQQVTLSCSPISGHRSVSWYQQTPGQGLQFLFEYFSETQRNKGNFPGRFSGRQFSNSRSEMNVSTLELGDSALYLCARGQEGLSLYEQYFGPGTRLTVT.

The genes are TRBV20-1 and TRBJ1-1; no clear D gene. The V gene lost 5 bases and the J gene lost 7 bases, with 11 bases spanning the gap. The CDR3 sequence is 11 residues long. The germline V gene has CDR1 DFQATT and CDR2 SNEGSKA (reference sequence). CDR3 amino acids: CSAPRDLEAFF. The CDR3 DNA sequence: TGCAGTGCTCCCCGGGATCTTGAAGCTTTCTTT.

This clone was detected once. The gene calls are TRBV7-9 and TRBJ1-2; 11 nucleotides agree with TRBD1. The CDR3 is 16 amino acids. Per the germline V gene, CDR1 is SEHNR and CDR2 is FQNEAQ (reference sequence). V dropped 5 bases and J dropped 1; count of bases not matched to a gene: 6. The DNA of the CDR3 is TGTGCCAGCAGCAGCCTGGACAGGGGGCTTAACTATGGCTACACCTTC. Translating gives CASSSLDRGLNYGYTF. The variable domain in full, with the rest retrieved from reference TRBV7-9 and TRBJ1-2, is DTGVSQNPRHKITKRGQNVTFRCDPISEHNRLYWYRQTLGQGPEFLTYFQNEAQLEKSRLLSDRFSAERPKGSFSTLEIQRTEQGDSAMYLCASSSLDRGLNYGYTFGSGTRLTVV.